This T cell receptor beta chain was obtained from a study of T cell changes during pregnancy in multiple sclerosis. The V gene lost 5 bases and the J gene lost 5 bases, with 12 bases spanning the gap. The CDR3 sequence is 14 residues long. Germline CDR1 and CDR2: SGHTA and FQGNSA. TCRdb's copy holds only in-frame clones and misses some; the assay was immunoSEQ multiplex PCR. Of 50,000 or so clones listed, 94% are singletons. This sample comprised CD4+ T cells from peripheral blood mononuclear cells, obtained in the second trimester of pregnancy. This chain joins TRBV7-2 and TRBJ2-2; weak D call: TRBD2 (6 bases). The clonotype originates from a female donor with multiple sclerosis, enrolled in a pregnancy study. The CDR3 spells CASSPTGVTGELFF. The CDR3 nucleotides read TGTGCCAGCAGCCCGACGGGGGTGACCGGGGAGCTGTTTTTT.